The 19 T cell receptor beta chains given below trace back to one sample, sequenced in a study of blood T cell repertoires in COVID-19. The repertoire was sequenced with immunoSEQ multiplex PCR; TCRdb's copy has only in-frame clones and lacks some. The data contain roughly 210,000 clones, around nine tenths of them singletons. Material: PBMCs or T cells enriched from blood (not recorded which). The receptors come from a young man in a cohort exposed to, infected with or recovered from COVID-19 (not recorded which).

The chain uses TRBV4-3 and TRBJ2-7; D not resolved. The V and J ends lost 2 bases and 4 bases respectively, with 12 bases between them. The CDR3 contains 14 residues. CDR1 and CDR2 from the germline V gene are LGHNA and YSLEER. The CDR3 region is CASSQRVPGYEQYF. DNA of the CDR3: TGCGCCAGCAGCCAACGCGTGCCAGGATACGAGCAGTACTTC.

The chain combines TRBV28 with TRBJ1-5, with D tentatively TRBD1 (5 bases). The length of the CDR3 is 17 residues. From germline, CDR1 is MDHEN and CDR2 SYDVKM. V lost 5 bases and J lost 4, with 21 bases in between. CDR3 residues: CASSRNSNRFPNQPQHF. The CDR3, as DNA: TGTGCCAGCAGTCGCAACTCCAACAGGTTTCCTAATCAGCCCCAGCATTTT.

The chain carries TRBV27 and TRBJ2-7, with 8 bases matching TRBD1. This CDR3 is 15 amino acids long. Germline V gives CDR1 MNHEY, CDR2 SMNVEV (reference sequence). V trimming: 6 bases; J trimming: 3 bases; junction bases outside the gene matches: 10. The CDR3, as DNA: TGTGCCAGCAGACTTGGGTCGACAGGGGACTACGAGCAGTACTTC. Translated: CASRLGSTGDYEQYF.

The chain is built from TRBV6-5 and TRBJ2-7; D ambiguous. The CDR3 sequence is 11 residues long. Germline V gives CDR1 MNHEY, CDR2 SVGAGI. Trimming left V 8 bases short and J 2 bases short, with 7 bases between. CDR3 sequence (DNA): TGTGCCAGCGGCCCAACCTACGAGCAGTACTTC. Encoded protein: CASGPTYEQYF.

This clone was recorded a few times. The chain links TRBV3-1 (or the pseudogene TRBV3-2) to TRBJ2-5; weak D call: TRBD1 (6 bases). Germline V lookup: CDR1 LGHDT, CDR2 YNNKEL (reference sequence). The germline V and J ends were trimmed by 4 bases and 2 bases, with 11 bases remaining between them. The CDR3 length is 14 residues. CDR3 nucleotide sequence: TGTGCCAGCAGCCCGCGGACAGAGCAAGAGACCCAGTACTTC. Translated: CASSPRTEQETQYF.

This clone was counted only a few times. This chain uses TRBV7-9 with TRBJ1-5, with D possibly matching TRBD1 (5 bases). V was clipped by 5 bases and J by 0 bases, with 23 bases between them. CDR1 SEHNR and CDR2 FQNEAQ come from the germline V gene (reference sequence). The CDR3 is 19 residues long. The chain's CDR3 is CASSPHTTRQPYSNQPQHF. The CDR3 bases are TGTGCCAGCAGCCCCCACACCACCAGACAGCCATATAGCAATCAGCCCCAGCATTTT.

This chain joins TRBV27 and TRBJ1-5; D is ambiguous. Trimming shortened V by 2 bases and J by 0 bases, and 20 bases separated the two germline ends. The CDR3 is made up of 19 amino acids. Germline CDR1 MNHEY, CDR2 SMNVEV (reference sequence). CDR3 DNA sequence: TGTGCCAGCAGTTTAAAATTAATCAGGATTTCGTATAGCAATCAGCCCCAGCATTTT. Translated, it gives CASSLKLIRISYSNQPQHF.

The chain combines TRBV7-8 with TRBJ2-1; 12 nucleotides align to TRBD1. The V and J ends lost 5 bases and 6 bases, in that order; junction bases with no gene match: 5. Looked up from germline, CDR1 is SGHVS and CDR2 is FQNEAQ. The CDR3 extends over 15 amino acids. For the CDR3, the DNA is TGTGCCAGCAGCCATGGGACAGGGGGCCGCAATGAGCAGTTCTTC. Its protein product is CASSHGTGGRNEQFF.

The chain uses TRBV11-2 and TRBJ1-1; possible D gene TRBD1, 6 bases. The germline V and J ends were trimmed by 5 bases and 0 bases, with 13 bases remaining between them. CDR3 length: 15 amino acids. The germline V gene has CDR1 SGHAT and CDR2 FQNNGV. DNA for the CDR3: TGTGCCAGCAGCCAATGGACAGCGATGAACACTGAAGCTTTCTTT. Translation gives CASSQWTAMNTEAFF.

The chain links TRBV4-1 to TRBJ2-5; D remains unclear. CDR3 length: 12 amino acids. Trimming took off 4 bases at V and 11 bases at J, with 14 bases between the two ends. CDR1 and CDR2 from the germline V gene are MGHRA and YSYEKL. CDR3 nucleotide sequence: TGCGCCAGCAGCCGCTTGGGCGATATTCAGTACTTC. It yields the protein CASSRLGDIQYF.

CDR3 protein: CASSPNGGTGSAKNIQYF. Written as DNA, the CDR3 is TGTGCCAGCAGCCCCAACGGGGGGACAGGGAGCGCCAAAAACATTCAGTACTTC. The rearrangement links TRBV7-2 to TRBJ2-4; 9 nucleotides match TRBD1. This CDR3 is built from 18 residues. The V and J ends lost 5 bases and 1 base, in that order; junction bases with no gene match: 12. From germline, CDR1 is SGHTA and CDR2 FQGNSA. The full variable domain, its missing parts supplied by reference TRBV7-2 and TRBJ2-4, is GAGVSQSPSNKVTEKGKDVELRCDPISGHTALYWYRQSLGQGLEFLIYFQGNSAPDKSGLPSDRFSAERTGGSVSTLTIQRTQQEDSAVYLCASSPNGGTGSAKNIQYFGAGTRLSVL.

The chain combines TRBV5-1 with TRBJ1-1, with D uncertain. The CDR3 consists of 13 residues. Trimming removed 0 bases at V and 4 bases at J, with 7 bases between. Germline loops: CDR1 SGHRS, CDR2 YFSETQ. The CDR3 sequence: CASSLEEFTEAFF. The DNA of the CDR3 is TGCGCCAGCAGCTTGGAGGAGTTCACTGAAGCTTTCTTT.

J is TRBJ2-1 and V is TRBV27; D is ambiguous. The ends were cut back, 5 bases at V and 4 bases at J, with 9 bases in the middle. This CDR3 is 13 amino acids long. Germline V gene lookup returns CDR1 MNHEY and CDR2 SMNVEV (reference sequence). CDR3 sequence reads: CASSAANYNEQFF. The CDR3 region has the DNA TGTGCCAGCAGTGCCGCGAATTACAATGAGCAGTTCTTC.

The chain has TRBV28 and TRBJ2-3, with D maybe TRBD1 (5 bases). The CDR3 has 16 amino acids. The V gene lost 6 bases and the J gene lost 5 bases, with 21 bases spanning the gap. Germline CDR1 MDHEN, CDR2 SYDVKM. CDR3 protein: CASSSGQGKVRDTQYF. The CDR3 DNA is TGTGCCAGCAGCTCTGGCCAGGGTAAAGTAAGAGATACGCAGTATTTT.

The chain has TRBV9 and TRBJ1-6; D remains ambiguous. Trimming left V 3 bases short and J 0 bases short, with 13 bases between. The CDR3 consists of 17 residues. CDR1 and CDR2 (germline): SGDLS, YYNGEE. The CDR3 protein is CASSDRGFSSYNSPLHF. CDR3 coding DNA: TGTGCCAGCAGCGACAGAGGGTTTAGCTCCTATAATTCACCCCTCCACTTT. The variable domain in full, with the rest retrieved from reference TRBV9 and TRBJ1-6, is DSGVTQTPKHLITATGQRVTLRCSPRSGDLSVYWYQQSLDQGLQFLIQYYNGEERAKGNILERFSAQQFPDLHSELNLSSLELGDSALYFCASSDRGFSSYNSPLHFGNGTRLTVT.

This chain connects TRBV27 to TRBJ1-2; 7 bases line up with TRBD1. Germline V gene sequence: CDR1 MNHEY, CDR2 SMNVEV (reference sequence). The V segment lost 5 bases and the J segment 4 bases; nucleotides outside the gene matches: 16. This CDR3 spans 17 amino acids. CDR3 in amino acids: CASSPSRQGVALYGYTF. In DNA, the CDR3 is TGTGCCAGCAGTCCTTCCCGACAGGGAGTTGCCCTCTATGGCTACACCTTC.

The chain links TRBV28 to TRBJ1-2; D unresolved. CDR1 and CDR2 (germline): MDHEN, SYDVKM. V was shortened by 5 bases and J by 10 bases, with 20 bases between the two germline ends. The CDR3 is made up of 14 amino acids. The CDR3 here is CASSPQIPTPAYTF. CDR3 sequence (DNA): TGTGCCAGCAGTCCCCAGATCCCGACACCCGCCTACACCTTC.

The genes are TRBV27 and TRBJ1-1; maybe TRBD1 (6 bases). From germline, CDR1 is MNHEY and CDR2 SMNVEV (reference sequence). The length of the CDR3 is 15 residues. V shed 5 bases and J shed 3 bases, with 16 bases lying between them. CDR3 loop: CASSPTGTGDTEAFF. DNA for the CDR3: TGTGCCAGCAGTCCGACAGGTACTGGGGACACTGAAGCTTTCTTT.

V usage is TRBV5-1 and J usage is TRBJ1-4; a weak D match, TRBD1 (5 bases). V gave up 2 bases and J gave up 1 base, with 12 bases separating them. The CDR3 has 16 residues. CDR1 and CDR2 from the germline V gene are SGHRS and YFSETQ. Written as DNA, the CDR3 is TGCGCCAGCAGCTTAGGCAGGGTCGGAACTAATGAAAAACTGTTTTTT. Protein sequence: CASSLGRVGTNEKLFF. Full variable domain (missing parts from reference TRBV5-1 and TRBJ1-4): KAGVTQTPRYLIKTRGQQVTLSCSPISGHRSVSWYQQTPGQGLQFLFEYFSETQRNKGNFPGRFSGRQFSNSRSEMNVSTLELGDSALYLCASSLGRVGTNEKLFFGSGTQLSVL.